The T cell receptor beta chain under discussion was sequenced for a study of cytomegalovirus exposure and HLA in healthy donors. In the study overall: Researchers previously reported finding 90 million to 130 million unique TCR beta sequences from roughly 180 million T cells.

Trimming shortened V by 4 bases and J by 10 bases, and 15 bases separated the two germline ends. There are 13 residues in the CDR3. In germline, CDR1 is SGHRS, CDR2 YFSETQ. Whole-study results and caveats: Using the classifier, cytomegalovirus status was reportedly diagnosed with high specificity and sensitivity. Available immune exposure information was restricted to CMV serostatus only. In a later analysis, productive TCRs from donors in an Asian-associated ancestry cluster reportedly carried fewer N-insertions than the cohort mean.

Comments on this clone: Its specificity is not known.

The primer mix had 60 Vbeta and 13 Jbeta primers. This table comes from immunoSEQ multiplex PCR, and its TCRdb copy is limited to in-frame clones, with some not included. The repertoire holds about 200,000 clones, with 73% as singletons. The TCR comes from a woman between 25 and 40 years old in good health and CMV-seronegative. Sequencing was done on a sample of PBMCs. The gene calls are TRBV5-1 and TRBJ2-1; weak D call: TRBD2 (5 bases). The CDR3 loop reads CASSLWRAREQFF. CDR3 coding DNA: TGCGCCAGCAGCCTGTGGCGGGCGCGCGAGCAGTTCTTC.